The clone carrying this T cell receptor beta chain was seen just once. These data come from a study of shared clonotypes between healthy human individuals. The length of the CDR3 is 15 residues. Trimming at V came to 4 bases and at J to 5 bases, leaving 8 bases not matched to a gene. Germline loops: CDR1 GTSNPN, CDR2 SVGIG (reference sequence). Libraries were prepared by immunoSEQ multiplex PCR; TCRdb keeps only in-frame clonotypes and omits some of them. The sample has 950,000 to 1,300,000 clones, about 75% seen once. V is TRBV30 and J is TRBJ2-1, with 10 bases that match TRBD2. The TCR was taken from a man between 18 and 29 years old in good health. The sample was memory CD4+ T cells sorted from blood. Specified subset: CD45RA-negative fraction. This CDR3 reads CAWNNPGLAHNEQFF. The CDR3 DNA sequence: TGTGCCTGGAATAATCCGGGACTAGCGCACAATGAGCAGTTCTTC.